These 7 T cell receptor beta chains share one sample of origin, sequenced in a study of blood T cell repertoires in COVID-19. Assay used: immunoSEQ multiplex PCR; TCRdb lists only in-frame clones, some missing. This sample has a few hundred thousand clones, with 70% to 90% found just once. The sample taken for sequencing was PBMCs or T cells enriched from blood (not recorded which). The receptors stem from a woman between 45 and 65 years old who had recovered from COVID-19.

This clone was counted once. This chain connects TRBV3-1 (or the pseudogene TRBV3-2) to TRBJ2-7; 12 positions agree with TRBD2. The V gene's germline CDR1 is LGHDT and CDR2 YNNKEL (reference sequence). The V and J ends lost 3 bases and 3 bases, in that order; junction bases with no gene match: 3. CDR3 length: 15 residues. CDR3 bases: TGTGCCAGCAGCCACCGACTAGCGGGAGACTACGAGCAGTACTTC. Its protein product is CASSHRLAGDYEQYF.

The rearrangement links TRBV5-1 to TRBJ2-7; D is unresolved. The CDR3 runs 16 residues. Germline values: CDR1 SGHRS, CDR2 YFSETQ. Trimming took 4 bases from V and 2 from J, leaving 19 bases between them. The CDR3 protein is CASSRSANFPAYEQYF. The CDR3 DNA is TGCGCCAGCAGCCGCTCCGCCAACTTCCCCGCCTACGAGCAGTACTTC.

The rearrangement uses TRBV11-3 and TRBJ2-5, with TRBD2 matching over 7 bases. The J segment lost 4 bases and the V segment lost 4 bases, leaving 9 bases of the junction unmatched. Germline V CDR1 and CDR2: SGHNT, YENEEA. The CDR3 has 15 residues. Written as DNA, the CDR3 is TGTGCCAGCAGCTCAACGGCCTGGGGGGGAGAGACCCAGTACTTC. This encodes CASSSTAWGGETQYF. The entire variable domain, with the rest obtained from reference TRBV11-3 and TRBJ2-5, is as follows: EAGVVQSPRYKIIEKKQPVAFWCNPISGHNTLYWYLQNLGQGPELLIRYENEEAVDDSQLPKDRFSAERLKGVDSTLKIQPAELGDSAVYLCASSSTAWGGETQYFGPGTRLLVL.

The chain links TRBV19 to TRBJ2-5; D might be TRBD2 (5 bases). The germline CDR1 and CDR2 sequences are LNHDA and SQIVND (reference sequence). The CDR3 sequence is 15 residues long. V gave up 9 bases and J gave up 5 bases, with 22 bases separating them. CDR3 in DNA: TGTGCCAGCAAGACCGGAGGAGGAAGGTGGGAGACCCAGTACTTC. It yields the protein CASKTGGGRWETQYF.

J is TRBJ1-1 and V is TRBV6-5, with TRBD1 matching over 10 bases. There are 14 residues in the CDR3. Germline V gene lookup returns CDR1 MNHEY and CDR2 SVGAGI. J gave up 5 bases and V 3 bases, and 3 bases lay outside the gene matches. Here the CDR3 reads CASSYGQGVTEAFF. CDR3 coding DNA: TGTGCCAGCAGTTATGGACAGGGGGTGACTGAAGCTTTCTTT.

The chain is built from TRBV28 and TRBJ2-1, with D unresolved. In germline, CDR1 is MDHEN, CDR2 SYDVKM. This CDR3 contains 11 residues. With 8 bases removed from V and 6 bases from J, the gap between germline ends came to 8 bases. CDR3 DNA sequence: TGTGCCAGCGAGCAAGTCAATGAGCAGTTCTTC. Its protein is CASEQVNEQFF.

This clone occurred once. The J gene is TRBJ1-2, the V gene TRBV11-1; 10 positions match TRBD1. Trimming at V came to 5 bases and at J to 6 bases, leaving 9 bases not matched to a gene. The CDR3 loop spans 15 amino acids. Germline V gene data show CDR1 as SGHAT and CDR2 as FQDESV (reference sequence). CDR3 coding DNA: TGTGCCAGCAGCCACAGGACAGGGGGATTCGATGGCTACACCTTC. Amino acid sequence: CASSHRTGGFDGYTF.